The text below deals with one TCR beta chain. Its antigen is unidentified. From germline, CDR1 is SNHLY and CDR2 FYNNEI. The germline V and J ends were trimmed by 8 bases and 0 bases, with 17 bases remaining between them. The CDR3 is made up of 15 amino acids. The sample originates from a study of OX40 agonist ivuxolimab in advanced cancers. For the study at large: Participants, 75% to 85% male, averaged around 60 years of age, ranging from about 23 to 90. Study conclusions and caveats: CD4+ and CD8+ T cells in blood underwent clonal expansion by week 6 at 0.1 to 3.0 mg/kg.

Patients were ineligible given autoimmune disease history or systemic immunosuppression. The method was immunoSEQ multiplex PCR; TCRdb's version includes in-frame clones alone and lacks a portion of them. The data contain over 65,000 clones, more than 80% of them singletons. The clonotype comes from an adult with an advanced solid tumor such as melanoma, head and neck, liver or kidney cancer. This specimen consisted of CD4+ or CD8+ T cells sorted from blood, obtained in a trial of the OX40 agonist ivuxolimab. This chain joins TRBV2 and TRBJ2-7; D possibly uses TRBD1 or TRBD2 (5 bases each). The CDR3 is CASGKGRRSSYEQYV. Here the CDR3 DNA reads TGTGCCAGCGGAAAGGGACGGCGGAGCTCCTACGAGCAGTACGTC.